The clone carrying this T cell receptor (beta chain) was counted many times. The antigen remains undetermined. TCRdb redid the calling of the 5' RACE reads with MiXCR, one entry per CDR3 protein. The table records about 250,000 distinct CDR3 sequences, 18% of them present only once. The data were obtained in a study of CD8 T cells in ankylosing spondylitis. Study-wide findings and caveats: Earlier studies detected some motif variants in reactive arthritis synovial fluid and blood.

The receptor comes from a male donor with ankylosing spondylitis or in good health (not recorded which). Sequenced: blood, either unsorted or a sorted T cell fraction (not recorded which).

The CDR3 loop is CASGASGSSIEQFF. Here the CDR3 DNA reads TGCGCCAGCGGTGCTAGCGGGAGTAGTATTGAGCAGTTCTTC. J is TRBJ2-1 and V is TRBV5-1, with TRBD2 identical over 10 bases. This CDR3 contains 14 residues. Germline CDR1 and CDR2: SGHRS and YFSETQ. The junction had 10 bases not matched to a gene; V was cut back by 7 bases and J by 9 bases.